This T cell receptor (beta chain) was profiled in a study of T cells in Graves' hyperthyroidism and ophthalmopathy. This clonotype has a count of ten or more. The antigen is unknown. RNA transcripts yielded amplified TCR beta CDR3 regions. Initially, a first-round RT-PCR of the TCR CDR3 employed the HTBI primer set. From the multiplex PCR reads, TCRdb called clonotypes with MiXCR, one entry per CDR3 protein. The sample shows approximately 300,000 distinct CDR3 sequences, about 17% of them seen only once. Points from the study as a whole: Among clonotypes expanded in thyroid above 0.001, most were also found in blood.

The receptor was isolated from a woman in her sixties or seventies with Graves' ophthalmopathy. Sequencing was done on a sample of blood.

The CDR3 coding sequence is TGTGCCAGCAGCCCTCAAGGGACCGGCAACACTGAAGCTTTCTTT. It yields the protein CASSPQGTGNTEAFF. This chain uses TRBV7-2 with TRBJ1-1, with a possible D match to TRBD1 (5 bases). Germline V lookup: CDR1 SGHTA, CDR2 FQGNSA. The V end was cut by 5 bases, the J end by 2 bases, with 15 bases between. The length of the CDR3 is 15 residues.